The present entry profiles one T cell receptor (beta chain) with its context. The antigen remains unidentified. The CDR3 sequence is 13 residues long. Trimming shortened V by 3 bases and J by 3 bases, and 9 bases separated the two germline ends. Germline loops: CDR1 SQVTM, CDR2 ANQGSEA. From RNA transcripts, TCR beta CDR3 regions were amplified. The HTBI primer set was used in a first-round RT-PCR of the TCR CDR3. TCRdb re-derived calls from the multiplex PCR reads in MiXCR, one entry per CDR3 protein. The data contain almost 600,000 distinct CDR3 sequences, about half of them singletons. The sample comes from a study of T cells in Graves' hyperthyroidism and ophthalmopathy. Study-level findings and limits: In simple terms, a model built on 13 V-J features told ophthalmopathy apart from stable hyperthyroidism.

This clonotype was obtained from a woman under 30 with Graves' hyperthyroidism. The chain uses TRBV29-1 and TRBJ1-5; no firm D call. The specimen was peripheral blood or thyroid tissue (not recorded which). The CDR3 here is CSVDGQDNQPQHF. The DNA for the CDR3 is TGCAGCGTTGATGGGCAGGACAATCAGCCCCAGCATTTT. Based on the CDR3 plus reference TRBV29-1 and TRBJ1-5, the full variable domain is SAVISQKPSRDICQRGTSLTIQCQVDSQVTMMFWYRQQPGQSLTLIATANQGSEATYESGFVIDKFPISRPNLTFSTLTVSNMSPEDSSIYLCSVDGQDNQPQHFGDGTRLSIL.